This T cell receptor beta chain was sequenced during a study of blood T cell repertoires in COVID-19. Per germline, CDR1 SGHRS and CDR2 YFSETQ. The CDR3 extends over 14 amino acids. The ends lost 4 bases at V and 10 bases at J; junction bases unmatched: 7. The protocol was immunoSEQ multiplex PCR, while the TCRdb copy is restricted to in-frame clones and leaves out a portion. The repertoire holds around 200,000 clones, with 89% as singletons. The rearrangement uses TRBV5-1 and TRBJ2-3, with 12 bases aligning to TRBD2. The sequenced material came from PBMCs or T cells enriched from blood (not recorded which). This TCR came from a woman in her forties with acute COVID-19. CDR3 in amino acids: CASSELAGGRAQYF. DNA of the CDR3: TGCGCCAGCAGCGAGCTAGCGGGGGGGCGCGCGCAGTATTTT.